Below, 22 T cell receptor beta chains from the same sample are listed, as sequenced in a study of cytomegalovirus exposure and HLA in healthy donors. The study ran its PCR with 60 Vbeta and 13 Jbeta primers. Assay: immunoSEQ multiplex PCR; the TCRdb copy retains only in-frame clones and omits some. The data show about 170,000 clones, 70% to 90% seen once. The specimen was PBMCs. The receptors stem from a male donor in good health and CMV-seronegative.

The genes are TRBV6-5 and TRBJ1-1; tentative D call: TRBD1 (6 bases). CDR1 MNHEY and CDR2 SVGAGI come from the germline V gene. The CDR3 spans 13 residues. V lost 6 bases and J lost 4, with 12 bases in between. The CDR3 DNA follows: TGTGCCAGCAGAAGCAGGGGCTTCACTGAAGCTTTCTTT. This sequence encodes CASRSRGFTEAFF.

V and J are TRBV27 and TRBJ2-7; 7 nucleotides line up with TRBD1. The junction had 9 bases not matched to a gene; V was cut back by 8 bases and J by 2 bases. Germline V gene data show CDR1 as MNHEY and CDR2 as SMNVEV (reference sequence). This CDR3 spans 14 amino acids. For the CDR3, the DNA is TGTGCCAGCGCGTCTTGGGGACAGACCTACGAGCAGTACTTC. This encodes CASASWGQTYEQYF.

Of note for this clone: An end of the junction differs from the germline gene, which may be a read error. V is TRBV7-8 and J is TRBJ1-1; 8 bases are a match to TRBD1. The CDR3 totals 12 residues. CDR1 and CDR2 from the germline V gene are SGHVS and FQNEAQ. The chain's CDR3 is CASSRGQGGVFF. As DNA, the CDR3 is TGTGCCAGCAGCCGAGGACAGGGCGGAGTTTTTTTT.

The chain has TRBV30 and TRBJ2-3; 8 positions match TRBD1. CDR3 length: 12 residues. Germline CDR1 reads GTSNPN; CDR2 reads SVGIG (reference sequence). Trimming cost V 5 bases and J 6 bases; bases outside gene matches: 4. CDR3 nucleotides: TGTGCCTGGGGACAGGGTGGGGATACGCAGTATTTT. This translates into CAWGQGGDTQYF.

This clone was counted between two and nine times. This sequence joins TRBV4-2 and TRBJ1-1; TRBD1 matches 9 bases. CDR1 is LGHNA and CDR2 is YNFKEQ in the germline V gene. Trimming removed 5 bases from V and 4 bases from J; junction bases left unmatched: 5. The CDR3 sequence is 14 residues long. Here the CDR3 reads CASSSGTGSTEAFF. DNA of the CDR3: TGTGCCAGCAGCTCCGGGACAGGGTCCACTGAAGCTTTCTTT.

V and J are TRBV5-1 and TRBJ1-2; a weak D match, TRBD1 (5 bases). From germline, CDR1 is SGHRS and CDR2 YFSETQ. The CDR3 is 14 amino acids. V was shortened by 0 bases and J by 4 bases, with 10 bases between the two germline ends. As DNA, the CDR3 is TGCGCCAGCAGCTTGGATGGGGCAGGCTATGGCTACACCTTC. Its protein is CASSLDGAGYGYTF.

This clone showed up just once. The chain links TRBV9 to TRBJ2-4, with a tentative D call TRBD2 (6 bases). The germline gives CDR1 SGDLS, CDR2 YYNGEE. This CDR3 has 14 amino acids. V lost 3 bases and J 7 bases, leaving 14 bases between the germline ends. CDR3 sequence (DNA): TGTGCCAGCAGCGCCGGACCGGAGGGGAACATTCAGTACTTC. Translating it yields CASSAGPEGNIQYF. The full variable domain, in which reference TRBV9 and TRBJ2-4 provide the parts outside the CDR3, is DSGVTQTPKHLITATGQRVTLRCSPRSGDLSVYWYQQSLDQGLQFLIQYYNGEERAKGNILERFSAQQFPDLHSELNLSSLELGDSALYFCASSAGPEGNIQYFGAGTRLSVL.

The gene calls are TRBV10-3 and TRBJ1-2; 12 bases line up with TRBD1. CDR1 and CDR2 (germline): ENHRY, SYGVKD. Germline trimming cut 6 bases from V and 7 bases from J; bases unmatched to any gene: 9. This CDR3 contains 15 residues. CDR3 DNA: TGTGCCATCAGGCCGGGACAGGGGGCAGTGTTTGGCTACACCTTC. Translated: CAIRPGQGAVFGYTF.

The V call is TRBV19, the J call TRBJ2-5, with TRBD1 matching over 9 bases. Unmatched junction bases numbered 14, after V lost 6 bases and J lost 6 bases. The V gene's germline CDR1 is LNHDA and CDR2 SQIVND (reference sequence). This CDR3 spans 16 amino acids. This CDR3 reads CASSDQWTGDGKTQYF. The CDR3 coding sequence is TGTGCCAGTAGCGATCAATGGACAGGGGATGGAAAGACCCAGTACTTC. Using reference TRBV19 and TRBJ2-5 for the parts outside the CDR3, the full variable domain is DGGITQSPKYLFRKEGQNVTLSCEQNLNHDAMYWYRQDPGQGLRLIYYSQIVNDFQKGDIAEGYSVSREKKESFPLTVTSAQKNPTAFYLCASSDQWTGDGKTQYFGPGTRLLVL.

This clone was detected only a few times. The gene calls are TRBV6-1 and TRBJ2-7; D unclear. CDR3 length equals 14 residues. V gave up 1 base and J gave up 3 bases, with 10 bases separating them. Germline values: CDR1 MNHNS, CDR2 SASEGT. DNA of the CDR3: TGTGCCAGCAGTGAAGTTTGGAGCGACTACGAGCAGTACTTC. Translation gives CASSEVWSDYEQYF.

In its sample, this clone was seen a few times. The chain employs TRBV21-1 and TRBJ1-5; the listed D gene, TRBD1, was not tested against the DNA. TRBV21-1 is noted as a pseudogene. The CDR3 has 17 residues. The CDR3 sequence is CASSKARCRGGNQPQHF. In DNA form, the CDR3 reads TGTGCCAGCAGCAAAGCGCGGTGCAGGGGTGGCAATCAGCCCCAGCATTTT.

The rearrangement links TRBV28 to TRBJ1-2; no firm D call. CDR3 length: 14 amino acids. Germline assignment: CDR1 MDHEN and CDR2 SYDVKM. The ends were cut back, 3 bases at V and 4 bases at J, with 12 bases in the middle. CDR3 region: CASSLAGRSYGYTF. CDR3 DNA: TGTGCCAGCAGTTTGGCGGGGAGGAGCTATGGCTACACCTTC.

V gene TRBV11-2 combines with J gene TRBJ2-7; maybe TRBD1 (5 bases). The V gene lost 4 bases and the J gene lost 6 bases, with 22 bases spanning the gap. The CDR3 totals 16 residues. From germline, CDR1 is SGHAT and CDR2 FQNNGV. The CDR3 nucleotides are TGTGCCAGCAGCTCCGCCGGAAGGACGGTAGGGGCCGAGCAGTACTTC. Its translation: CASSSAGRTVGAEQYF.

The rearrangement links TRBV19 to TRBJ1-5; D possibly corresponds to TRBD1 (6 bases). Germline-derived CDR1 and CDR2 are LNHDA and SQIVND (reference sequence). This CDR3 spans 15 amino acids. V lost 7 bases to trimming and J lost 0 bases, with 13 bases between them. CDR3 protein: CASNEGQNSNQPQHF. DNA for the CDR3: TGTGCCAGTAATGAGGGACAAAATAGCAATCAGCCCCAGCATTTT.

The chain employs TRBV18 and TRBJ2-1; 7 positions agree with TRBD1. CDR3 length: 13 amino acids. The V gene end was trimmed by 4 bases and the J gene end by 10 bases; junction bases not matched to a gene: 7. The germline CDR1 and CDR2 sequences are KGHSH and LQKENI. The CDR3 DNA reads as TGTGCCAGCTCACTAACAGGGGCACCAGAGCAGTTCTTC. Amino acids: CASSLTGAPEQFF. Complete variable domain (other parts from reference TRBV18 and TRBJ2-1): NAGVMQNPRHLVRRRGQEARLRCSPMKGHSHVYWYRQLPEEGLKFMVYLQKENIIDESGMPKERFSAEFPKEGPSILRIQQVVRGDSAAYFCASSLTGAPEQFFGPGTRLTVL.

The chain uses TRBV7-8 and TRBJ1-5; weak D call: TRBD1 (6 bases). Germline V CDR1 and CDR2: SGHVS, FQNEAQ. V was clipped by 5 bases and J by 7 bases, with 21 bases between them. This CDR3 comprises 16 residues. The CDR3 bases are TGTGCCAGCAGCCCCCGGGACAAGCGATCCCTACAGCCCCAGCATTTT. Translation: CASSPRDKRSLQPQHF.

The sample holds one count of this clone. V gene TRBV2 combines with J gene TRBJ2-1, with 8 bases identical to TRBD2. This CDR3 has 13 residues. CDR1 is SNHLY and CDR2 is FYNNEI in the germline V gene. With V trimmed by 6 bases and J by 5 bases, 3 bases remained unmatched. Here the CDR3 reads CASSLSGNNEQFF. In DNA, the CDR3 is TGTGCCAGCAGCCTTAGCGGGAACAATGAGCAGTTCTTC.

V and J are TRBV30 and TRBJ2-1; 8 bases align to TRBD2. CDR1 and CDR2 from the germline V gene are GTSNPN and SVGIG (reference sequence). J lost 8 bases, V lost 4 bases, and 10 bases had no gene match. The length of the CDR3 is 14 residues. CDR3 loop: CAWMTAGGYYEQFF. Written as DNA, the CDR3 is TGTGCCTGGATGACGGCGGGGGGATACTATGAGCAGTTCTTC.

CDR3 bases: TGTGCCAGCTCACCACCGGTACCGGGGGACTACGAGCAGTACTTC. Protein product: CASSPPVPGDYEQYF. The chain carries TRBV18 and TRBJ2-7; possibly TRBD2 for D (6 bases). The germline V gene encodes CDR1 KGHSH and CDR2 LQKENI. Trimming removed 0 bases at V and 3 bases at J, with 12 bases between. The CDR3 loop spans 15 amino acids.

The genes are TRBV2 and TRBJ2-7, with 10 bases that match TRBD2. The CDR3 consists of 15 residues. Germline CDR1 and CDR2: SNHLY and FYNNEI. The V and J ends lost 1 base and 2 bases, in that order; junction bases with no gene match: 2. The CDR3 loop is CASSEEAGGTYEQYF. DNA for the CDR3: TGTGCCAGCAGTGAAGAAGCGGGAGGGACCTACGAGCAGTACTTC.

The chain has TRBV5-6 and TRBJ1-2; D remains unclear. V lost 3 bases and J lost 10, with 19 bases in between. The V gene's germline CDR1 is SGHDT and CDR2 YYEEEE. The CDR3 runs to 14 residues. DNA of the CDR3: TGTGCCAGCAGCTCTATGGCGGCCATGGAGGACTACACCTTC. Protein product: CASSSMAAMEDYTF.

In DNA form, the CDR3 reads TGTGCCAGCAGCTTAGGACTCTCAAATTCAAAAGCTTTCTTT. Amino acids: CASSLGLSNSKAFF. The rearrangement uses TRBV11-2 and TRBJ1-1, with unresolved D. The CDR3 consists of 14 residues. Trimming took off 1 base at V and 9 bases at J, with 15 bases between the two ends. Germline-derived CDR1 and CDR2 are SGHAT and FQNNGV.